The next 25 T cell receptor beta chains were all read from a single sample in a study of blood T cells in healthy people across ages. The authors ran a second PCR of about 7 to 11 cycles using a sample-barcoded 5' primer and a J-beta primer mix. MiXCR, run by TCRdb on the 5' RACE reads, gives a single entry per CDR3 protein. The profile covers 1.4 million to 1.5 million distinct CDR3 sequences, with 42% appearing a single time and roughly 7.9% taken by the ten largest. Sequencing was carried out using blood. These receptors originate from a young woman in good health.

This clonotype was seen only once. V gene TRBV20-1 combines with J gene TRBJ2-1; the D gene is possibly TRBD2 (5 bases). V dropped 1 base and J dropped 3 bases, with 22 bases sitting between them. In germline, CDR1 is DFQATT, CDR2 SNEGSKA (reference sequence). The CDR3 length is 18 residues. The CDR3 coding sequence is TGCAGTGCTAGAGTATTAGGGAGCGGACCCTCGGACTACAATGAGCAGTTCTTC. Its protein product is CSARVLGSGPSDYNEQFF.

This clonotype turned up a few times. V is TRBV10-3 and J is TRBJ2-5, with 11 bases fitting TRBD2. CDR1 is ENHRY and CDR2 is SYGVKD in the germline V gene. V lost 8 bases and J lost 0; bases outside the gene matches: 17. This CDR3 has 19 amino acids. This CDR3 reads CAIGRTELAGEGYQETQYF. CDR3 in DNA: TGTGCCATCGGAAGGACCGAACTAGCGGGGGAAGGGTACCAAGAGACCCAGTACTTC.

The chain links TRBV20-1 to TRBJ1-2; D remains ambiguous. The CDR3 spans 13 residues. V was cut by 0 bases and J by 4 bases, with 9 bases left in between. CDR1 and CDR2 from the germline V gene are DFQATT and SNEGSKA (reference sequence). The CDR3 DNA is TGCAGTGCTAGAGAGGGCACCCCCTATGGCTACACCTTC. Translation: CSAREGTPYGYTF.

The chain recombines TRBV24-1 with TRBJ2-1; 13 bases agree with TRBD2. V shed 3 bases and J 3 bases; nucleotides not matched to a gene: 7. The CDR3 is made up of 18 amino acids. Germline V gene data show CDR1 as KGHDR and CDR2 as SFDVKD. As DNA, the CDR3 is TGTGCCACCAGTGATCCTTCTAGGACTAGCGGGAGCTACAATGAGCAGTTCTTC. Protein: CATSDPSRTSGSYNEQFF.

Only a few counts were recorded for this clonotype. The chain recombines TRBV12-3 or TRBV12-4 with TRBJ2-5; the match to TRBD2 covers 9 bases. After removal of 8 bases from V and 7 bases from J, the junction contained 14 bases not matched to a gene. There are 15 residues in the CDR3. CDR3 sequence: CASSGLARAGGTQYF. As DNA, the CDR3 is TGTGCCAGCTCAGGACTAGCGCGCGCGGGAGGGACCCAGTACTTC.

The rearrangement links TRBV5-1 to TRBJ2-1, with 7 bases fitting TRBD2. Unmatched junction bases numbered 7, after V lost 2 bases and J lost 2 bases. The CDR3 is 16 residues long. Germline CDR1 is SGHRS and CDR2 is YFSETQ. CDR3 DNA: TGCGCCAGCAGCTTAACTGGCGGGACTACCTACAATGAGCAGTTCTTC. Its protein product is CASSLTGGTTYNEQFF. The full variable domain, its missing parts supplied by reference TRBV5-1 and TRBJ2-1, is KAGVTQTPRYLIKTRGQQVTLSCSPISGHRSVSWYQQTPGQGLQFLFEYFSETQRNKGNFPGRFSGRQFSNSRSEMNVSTLELGDSALYLCASSLTGGTTYNEQFFGPGTRLTVL.

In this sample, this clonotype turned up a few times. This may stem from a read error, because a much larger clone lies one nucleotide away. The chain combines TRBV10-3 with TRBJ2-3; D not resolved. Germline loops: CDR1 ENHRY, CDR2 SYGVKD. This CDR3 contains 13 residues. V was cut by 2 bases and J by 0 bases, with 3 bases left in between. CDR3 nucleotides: TGTGCCATCAGTGAGGCTAGCACAGATACGCAGTATTTT. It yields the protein CAISEASTDTQYF.

In nucleotides, the CDR3 is TGTGCCAGCGCAGCGCAGGGAGTTGTGGGAACCGGAGAGACCCAGTACTTC. Its protein is CASAAQGVVGTGETQYF. This chain links TRBV27 with TRBJ2-5; D is possibly TRBD1 or TRBD2 (5 bases each). Germline lookup yields CDR1 MNHEY and CDR2 SMNVEV (reference sequence). CDR3 length: 17 residues. V gave up 8 bases and J gave up 4 bases, with 26 bases separating them.

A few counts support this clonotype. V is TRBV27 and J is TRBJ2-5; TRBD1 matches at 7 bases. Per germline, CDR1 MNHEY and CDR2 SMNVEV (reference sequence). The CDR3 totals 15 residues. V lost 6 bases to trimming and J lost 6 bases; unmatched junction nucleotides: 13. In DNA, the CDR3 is TGTGCCAGCAGCCCCGCGGCCAGGGACAGACAGACCCAGTACTTC. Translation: CASSPAARDRQTQYF.

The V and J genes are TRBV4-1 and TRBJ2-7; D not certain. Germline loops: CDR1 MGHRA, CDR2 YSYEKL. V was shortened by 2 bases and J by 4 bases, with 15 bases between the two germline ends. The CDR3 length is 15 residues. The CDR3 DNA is TGCGCCAGCAGCCAAAACTCCGCCCCCAGTTACGAGCAGTACTTC. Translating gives CASSQNSAPSYEQYF.

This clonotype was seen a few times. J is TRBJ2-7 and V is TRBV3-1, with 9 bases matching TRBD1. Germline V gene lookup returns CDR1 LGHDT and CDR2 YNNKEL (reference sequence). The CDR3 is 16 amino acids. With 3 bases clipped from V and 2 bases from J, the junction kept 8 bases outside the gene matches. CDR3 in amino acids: CASSQGSGTGTYEQYF. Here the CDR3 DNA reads TGTGCCAGCAGCCAGGGTTCGGGGACAGGGACCTACGAGCAGTACTTC.

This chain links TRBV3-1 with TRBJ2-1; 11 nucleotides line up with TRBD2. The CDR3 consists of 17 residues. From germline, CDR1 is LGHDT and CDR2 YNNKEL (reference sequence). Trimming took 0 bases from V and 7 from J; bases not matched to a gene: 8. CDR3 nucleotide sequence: TGTGCCAGCAGCCAAGAACCTAGCGGGAGGCCCTTGAATGAGCAGTTCTTC. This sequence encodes CASSQEPSGRPLNEQFF.

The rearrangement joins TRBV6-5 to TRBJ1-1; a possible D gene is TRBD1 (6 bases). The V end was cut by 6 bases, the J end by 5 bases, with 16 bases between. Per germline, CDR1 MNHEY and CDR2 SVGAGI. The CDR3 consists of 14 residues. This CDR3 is CASSPQGATTEAFF. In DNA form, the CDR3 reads TGTGCCAGCAGCCCACAGGGCGCTACGACTGAAGCTTTCTTT.

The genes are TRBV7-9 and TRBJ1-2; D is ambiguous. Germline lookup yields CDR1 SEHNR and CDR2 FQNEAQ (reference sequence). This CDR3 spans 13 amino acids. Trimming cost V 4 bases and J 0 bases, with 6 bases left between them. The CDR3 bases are TGTGCCAGCAGCTGCCCAGCTAACTATGGCTACACCTTC. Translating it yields CASSCPANYGYTF.

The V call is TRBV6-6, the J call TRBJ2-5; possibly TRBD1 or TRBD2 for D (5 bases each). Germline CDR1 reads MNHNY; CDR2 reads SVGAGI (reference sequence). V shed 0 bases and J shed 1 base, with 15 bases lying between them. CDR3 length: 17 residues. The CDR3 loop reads CASSYSKGPSGQETQYF. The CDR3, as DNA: TGTGCCAGCAGTTACTCGAAGGGACCCAGCGGCCAAGAGACCCAGTACTTC.

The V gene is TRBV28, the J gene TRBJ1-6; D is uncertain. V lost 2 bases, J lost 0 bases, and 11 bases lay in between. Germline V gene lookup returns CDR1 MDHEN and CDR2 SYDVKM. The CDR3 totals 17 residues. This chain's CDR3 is CASSLGLRGSYNSPLHF. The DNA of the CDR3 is TGTGCCAGCAGTTTAGGTCTCCGGGGCTCCTATAATTCACCCCTCCACTTT.

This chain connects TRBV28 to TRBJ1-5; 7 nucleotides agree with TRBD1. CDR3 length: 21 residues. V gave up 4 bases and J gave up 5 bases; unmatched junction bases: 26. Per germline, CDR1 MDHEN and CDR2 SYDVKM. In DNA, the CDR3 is TGTGCCAGCAGTTCCCTTCACGACAGGGTACAACTGGGGGGTCCTGATCAGCCCCAGCATTTT. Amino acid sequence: CASSSLHDRVQLGGPDQPQHF.

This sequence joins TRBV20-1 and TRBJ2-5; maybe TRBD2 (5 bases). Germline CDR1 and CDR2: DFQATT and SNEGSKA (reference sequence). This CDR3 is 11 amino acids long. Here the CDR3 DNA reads TGCAGCTTACGGACTCAAGAGACCCAGTACTTC. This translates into CSLRTQETQYF.

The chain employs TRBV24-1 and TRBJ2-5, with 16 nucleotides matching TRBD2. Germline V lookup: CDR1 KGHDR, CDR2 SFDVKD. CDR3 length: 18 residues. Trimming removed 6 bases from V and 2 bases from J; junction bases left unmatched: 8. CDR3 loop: CATSPSGTSGGAQETQYF. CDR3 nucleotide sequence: TGTGCCACCAGTCCGTCCGGGACTAGCGGGGGGGCACAAGAGACCCAGTACTTC.

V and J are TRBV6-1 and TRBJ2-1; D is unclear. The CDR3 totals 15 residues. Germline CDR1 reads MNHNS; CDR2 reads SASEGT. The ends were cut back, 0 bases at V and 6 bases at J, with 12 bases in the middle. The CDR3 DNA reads TGTGCCAGCAGTGAAGCAGTAGGGCGTATCAATGAGCAGTTCTTC. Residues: CASSEAVGRINEQFF.

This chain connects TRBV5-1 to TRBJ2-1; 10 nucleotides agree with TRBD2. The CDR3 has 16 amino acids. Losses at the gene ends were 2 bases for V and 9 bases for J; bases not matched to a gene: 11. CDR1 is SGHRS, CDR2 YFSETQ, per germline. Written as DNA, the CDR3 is TGCGCCAGCAGCTTACTGCCTAGCGGGAGTTCTAGTGAGCAGTTCTTC. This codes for CASSLLPSGSSSEQFF.

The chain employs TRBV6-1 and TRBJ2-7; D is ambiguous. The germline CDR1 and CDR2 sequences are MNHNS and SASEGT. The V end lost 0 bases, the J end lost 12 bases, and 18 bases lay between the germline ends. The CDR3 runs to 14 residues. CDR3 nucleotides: TGTGCCAGCAGTGAAGCGCCGGGCAGCGCCATGCCGTACTTC. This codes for CASSEAPGSAMPYF.

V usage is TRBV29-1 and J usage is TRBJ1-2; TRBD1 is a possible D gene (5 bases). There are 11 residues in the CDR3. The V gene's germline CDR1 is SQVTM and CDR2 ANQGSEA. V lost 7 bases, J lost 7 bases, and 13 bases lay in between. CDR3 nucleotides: TGCAGCGCCCTAGGGACGCCTGGCTACACCTTC. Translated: CSALGTPGYTF.

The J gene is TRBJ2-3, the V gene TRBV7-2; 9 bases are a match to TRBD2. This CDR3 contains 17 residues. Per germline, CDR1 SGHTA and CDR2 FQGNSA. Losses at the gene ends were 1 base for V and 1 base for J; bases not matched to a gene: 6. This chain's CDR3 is CASSLVGGGARTDTQYF. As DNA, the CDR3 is TGTGCCAGCAGCTTAGTAGGCGGGGGGGCCCGCACAGATACGCAGTATTTT.

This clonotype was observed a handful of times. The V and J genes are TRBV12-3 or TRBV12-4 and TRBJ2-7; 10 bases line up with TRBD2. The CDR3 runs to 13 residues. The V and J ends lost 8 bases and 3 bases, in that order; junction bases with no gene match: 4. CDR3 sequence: CASLIAGGYEQYF. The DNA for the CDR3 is TGTGCCAGCCTTATAGCGGGGGGCTACGAGCAGTACTTC.